This entry concerns a single T cell receptor (beta chain). Its antigen is unknown. PCR used 60 Vbeta primers and 13 Jbeta primers. Data came from immunoSEQ multiplex PCR; TCRdb stores just in-frame clones and leaves some out. The data show about 200,000 clones, 75% to 90% seen once. Likely unrecorded immune exposures existed in these nominally healthy donors. This entry belongs to a study of cytomegalovirus exposure and HLA in healthy donors. Overall study results and limits: A missense variant in DCLRE1C was later tied to TCR beta V- and J-gene trimming. Most of the TCR beta V segments (in an earlier analysis) were productive either about 87% or about 30% of the time. Another analysis was done later, and it associated approximately 15,000 TCR beta sequences with HLA alleles at 0.05 false discovery rate.

V was cut by 5 bases and J by 7 bases, with 30 bases left in between. This CDR3 has 19 amino acids. Germline V gene sequence: CDR1 SEHNR, CDR2 FQNEAQ (reference sequence). V usage is TRBV7-9 and J usage is TRBJ2-1; unclear D gene. The specimen sequenced was PBMCs. This TCR came from a boy younger than 10 in good health and CMV-seronegative. The CDR3 spells CASSPPGTGLSRSGNEQFF. CDR3 nucleotide sequence: TGTGCCAGCAGCCCCCCTGGTACCGGTCTTAGTCGTTCCGGGAATGAGCAGTTCTTC.